The source of this T cell receptor beta chain is a study of blood T cells in healthy people across ages. Roughly 10 milliliters of peripheral blood were drawn from each donor. Total RNA, at least 6 micrograms per sample, came from PBMCs. Trimming left V 8 bases short and J 6 bases short, with 16 bases between. This CDR3 is built from 13 residues. The germline CDR1 and CDR2 sequences are SGHAT and FQNNGV. Then a second PCR, running about 6 to 12 cycles, was carried out with a sample-barcoded 5' primer and a J-beta primer mix. Each cDNA molecule, via a template-switch adaptor with 12 random nucleotides, was tagged. Via MiXCR, TCRdb re-called the 5' RACE reads, giving one row per CDR3 protein. Of about 1,500,000 distinct CDR3 sequences in the sample, 35% to 45% were seen once.

This chain uses TRBV11-2 with TRBJ1-2; a weak D match, TRBD1 (6 bases). The TCR originated in a woman aged 18-29 years in good health. The sample comprised blood. CDR3 residues: CASYEMGGDGYTF. CDR3 sequence (DNA): TGTGCCAGCTACGAAATGGGGGGCGATGGCTACACCTTC.